This TCR beta chain originates from a study of identifying expanded T cells in peripheral blood (dated by TCRdb to the late 2010s). In terms of the full investigation: Technical replicates were generated by sequencing separate aliquots of the same genomic DNA pool, and four replicates were compared pairwise. The investigation overall reported the following: It was expected by the authors that biological variance in healthy repertoires might increase further over much longer intervals, such as months to years. Both the number of clones called differentially abundant and the false-positive rate were significantly reduced by the beta-binomial model across all healthy-donor time intervals. In all healthy donors, the variance in clone template counts between samples taken roughly two weeks apart rose significantly as total template count increased. Between technical replicates the binomial model flagged approximately 1.2 differentially abundant clones, whereas over around 2 weeks the binomial model flagged about 15 and over about four weeks about 19.

This clone was detected once. Its specific antigen is unknown. No qualities accompany the bases; no much larger clone lies one base away. TCRbeta CDR3 regions were profiled with the immunoSEQ Assay using bias-controlled multiplex PCR amplification of genomic DNA. In the original analysis: The absolute abundance of each unique TCRbeta CDR3 region was quantified after sequences were collapsed and filtered. Differential abundance was assessed using a binomial (Fisher-equivalent) model and a beta-binomial model in which time-dependent variance fitted from healthy donors was added. Clones with fewer than 5 combined templates were excluded, and clones with Benjamini-Hochberg FDR below 0.01 were called differentially abundant. In the beta-binomial model, variance was expressed as a function of the total template count across the two samples, in the form v = (b*log(k)+a)^2. What TCRdb holds here is the immuneACCESS table cut down to in-frame rearrangements. Part of the clones is not present; checked against another copy, under half of the missing clones reflect an unresolved V gene, and the others are unexplained. Clone size and the V and J calls come from that table; the DNA yielded D and trimming. The sample records about 85,000 clones, roughly 91% of which are singletons. The leading ten clones occupy 15% to 20% of the sample.

During the collection period, no infections or other immune events were recorded for the healthy donors. Blood repertoires from healthy donors were used as a training cohort for calibrating time-dependent variance in a beta-binomial model of differential abundance of T-cell clones. The training cohort included 10 or so healthy donors, of whom 3 were female and 7 were male. An age range of roughly 25 to 70 years, with an average of 43 years, was recorded for the donors. Whole blood from each healthy donor was obtained from a commercial supplier and was collected at three time points roughly 14 days apart. For immunosequencing, genomic DNA was extracted from unsorted whole blood. Inclusive of the bounding cysteine and phenylalanine, the CDR3 is 15 residues long. Left in the record is the CDR3 DNA by itself, 45 bases read in frame from the first base. CDR1 and CDR2, looked up from the germline V gene, are MDHEN and SYDVKM. V is clipped by 4 bases and J by 0 bases, and the sequence between their germline boundaries is 9 bases long.

This clonotype originated in a person aged 18 to 69 in good health. The chain employs TRBV28 and TRBJ1-4; the D gene assignment is ambiguous. Sequenced: blood. DNA sequence: TGTGCCAGCAGTTCGTACCGTGCAACTAATGAAAAACTGTTTTTT. Protein translation: CASSSYRATNEKLFF. This CDR3, with the reference TRBV28 and TRBJ1-4 proteins standing in past its ends, gives the full variable domain DVKVTQSSRYLVKRTGEKVFLECVQDMDHENMFWYRQDPGLGLRLIYFSYDVKMKEKGDIPEGYSVSREKKERFSLILESASTNQTSMYLCASSSYRATNEKLFFGSGTQLSVL.